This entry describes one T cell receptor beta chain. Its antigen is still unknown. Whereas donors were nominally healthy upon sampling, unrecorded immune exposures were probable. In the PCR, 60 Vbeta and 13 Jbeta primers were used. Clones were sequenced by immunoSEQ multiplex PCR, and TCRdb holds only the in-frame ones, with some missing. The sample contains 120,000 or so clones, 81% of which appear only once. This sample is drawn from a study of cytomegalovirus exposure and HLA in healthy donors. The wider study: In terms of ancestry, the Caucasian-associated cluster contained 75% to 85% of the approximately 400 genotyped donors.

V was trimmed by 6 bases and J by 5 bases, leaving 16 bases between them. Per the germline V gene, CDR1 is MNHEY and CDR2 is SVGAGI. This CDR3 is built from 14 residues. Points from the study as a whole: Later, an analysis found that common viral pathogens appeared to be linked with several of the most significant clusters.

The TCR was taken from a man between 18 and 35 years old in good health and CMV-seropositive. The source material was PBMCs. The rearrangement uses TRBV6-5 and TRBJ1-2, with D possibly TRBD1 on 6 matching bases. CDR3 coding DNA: TGTGCCAGCAGACAGGGTTCGAGCTTTTATGGCTACACCTTC. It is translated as CASRQGSSFYGYTF.